Reported below is one T cell receptor (beta chain). Its antigen remains unidentified. Researchers ran the PCR with 60 Vbeta and 13 Jbeta primers. Original processing methods: Later analysis identified 88 million or so unique TCR beta chains, 9 million to 12 million shared. Assay used: immunoSEQ multiplex PCR; TCRdb lists only in-frame clones, some missing. The V and J calls and the clone size are those of that table, but D and trimming were determined from the DNA. The repertoire table contains tens of thousands of clones. This CDR3 spans 13 amino acids. V was clipped by 7 bases and J by 4 bases; unmatched bases: 8. Germline CDR1 reads GTSNPN; CDR2 reads SVGIG (reference sequence). This entry is derived from a study of cytomegalovirus exposure and HLA in healthy donors. Study conclusions and caveats: In vitro assays verified that a few CMV-associated chains recognized CMV antigens specifically.

The chain recombines TRBV30 with TRBJ1-2, with 8 bases fitting TRBD1. Sequenced material: PBMCs. This receptor was identified in a male donor in good health and CMV-seropositive. This CDR3 is CAFDRGARYGYTF. For the CDR3, the DNA is TGTGCCTTTGACAGGGGTGCTCGCTATGGCTACACCTTC. Full variable domain (rest looked up from reference TRBV30 and TRBJ1-2): SQTIHQWPATLVQPVGSPLSLECTVEGTSNPNLYWYRQAAGRGLQLLFYSVGIGQISSEVPQNLSASRPQDRQFILSSKKLLLSDSGFYLCAFDRGARYGYTFGSGTRLTVV.